This T cell receptor (beta chain) appears in the sequencing data of a study of blood T cell repertoires in COVID-19. Looking at the study overall: Sites across the United States, Italy and Spain contributed samples from acute and convalescent COVID-19.

In the original workflow: How many nucleated cells were present was estimated from reference gene primer amplification. TCRdb's table, derived via immunoSEQ multiplex PCR, lists solely in-frame clones and lacks some. V, J and clone size reflect that table, while D and trimming were determined from the DNA. Of 130,000 to 150,000 clones listed, 79% are singletons. Seattle enrolled patients during active infection and tracked them longitudinally. This clone was counted a single time. CDR1 LGHNA and CDR2 YNFKEQ come from the germline V gene. The CDR3 runs to 18 residues. Losses at the gene ends were 3 bases for V and 0 bases for J; bases not matched to a gene: 8.

The sequencing sample was made of peripheral blood. This TCR was recovered from a woman in her sixties or seventies with COVID-19, enrolled during active disease. The J gene is TRBJ2-2, the V gene TRBV4-2; 9 bases map to TRBD2. The CDR3 DNA reads TGTGCCAGCAGCCAGACCGCGGGACTAGCCCCGAACACCGGGGAGCTGTTTTTT. It codes for CASSQTAGLAPNTGELFF.